These 28 T cell receptor beta chains originate from one sample sequenced in a study of blood T cell repertoires in COVID-19. Here immunoSEQ multiplex PCR was the method, and the copy in TCRdb shows in-frame clones only, minus some. This sample has approximately 74,000 clones; roughly 83% occur once, and the top ten carry approximately 2.5%. Sequences were obtained from peripheral blood. All receptors derive from a man older than 75 with active or convalescent COVID-19.

The chain recombines TRBV5-1 with TRBJ2-3; D is perhaps TRBD2 (6 bases). The V gene lost 4 bases and the J gene lost 6 bases, with 12 bases spanning the gap. This CDR3 spans 13 amino acids. CDR1 and CDR2 from the germline V gene are SGHRS and YFSETQ. Here the CDR3 reads CASSLNRGDTQYF. The CDR3 region has the DNA TGCGCCAGCAGCCTAAATCGGGGGGATACGCAGTATTTT.

The gene calls are TRBV18 and TRBJ2-7; weak D call: TRBD1 (6 bases). The CDR3 runs 15 residues. Between the trimmed V and J ends, which lost 2 bases and 3 bases, there was a span of 14 bases. Germline V gene lookup returns CDR1 KGHSH and CDR2 LQKENI. Here the CDR3 reads CASSPSGTQIYEQYF. The CDR3 region has the DNA TGTGCCAGCTCACCATCCGGGACACAAATCTACGAGCAGTACTTC.

CDR3 protein: CASSLREGGTGELFF. Here the CDR3 DNA reads TGTGCCAGCAGCCTCAGGGAAGGCGGCACCGGGGAGCTGTTTTTT. The rearrangement links TRBV7-2 to TRBJ2-2, with D perhaps TRBD1 (5 bases). Germline assignment: CDR1 SGHTA and CDR2 FQGNSA. This CDR3 region has 15 residues. V was cut by 5 bases and J by 4 bases, with 14 bases left in between.

The chain links TRBV7-2 to TRBJ1-5; D uncertain. Per the germline V gene, CDR1 is SGHTA and CDR2 is FQGNSA. Trimming removed 1 base at V and 3 bases at J, with 10 bases between. This CDR3 contains 15 residues. The chain's CDR3 is CASSLGWRDNQPQHF. The CDR3 nucleotides read TGTGCCAGCAGCTTAGGATGGAGGGACAATCAGCCCCAGCATTTT.

The chain uses TRBV11-3 and TRBJ2-3; D is undetermined. The CDR3 has 14 residues. V was shortened by 1 base and J by 4 bases, with 9 bases between the two germline ends. CDR1 is SGHNT and CDR2 is YENEEA in the germline V gene. The DNA of the CDR3 is TGTGCCAGCAGCTTAGGTCAGGTTGCAGATACGCAGTATTTT. This codes for CASSLGQVADTQYF.

The chain recombines TRBV6-2 or TRBV6-3 with TRBJ2-1; no reliable D call. Germline-derived CDR1 and CDR2 are MNHEY and SVGEGT. There are 13 residues in the CDR3. Trimming took off 1 base at V and 6 bases at J, with 7 bases between the two ends. CDR3 DNA sequence: TGTGCCAGCAGTTACTACGGTCGCAATGAGCAGTTCTTC. As protein: CASSYYGRNEQFF.

V gene TRBV7-2 combines with J gene TRBJ2-2; D perhaps matches TRBD2 (5 bases). Germline V gene sequence: CDR1 SGHTA, CDR2 FQGNSA. Trimming took 5 bases from V and 1 from J, leaving 11 bases between them. CDR3 length equals 15 residues. The CDR3 loop reads CASSQIRGNTGELFF. In nucleotides, the CDR3 is TGTGCCAGCAGCCAGATACGGGGGAACACCGGGGAGCTGTTTTTT. The entire variable domain, with the rest obtained from reference TRBV7-2 and TRBJ2-2, is as follows: GAGVSQSPSNKVTEKGKDVELRCDPISGHTALYWYRQSLGQGLEFLIYFQGNSAPDKSGLPSDRFSAERTGGSVSTLTIQRTQQEDSAVYLCASSQIRGNTGELFFGEGSRLTVL.

The rearrangement uses TRBV6-2 or TRBV6-3 and TRBJ2-5; TRBD2 agrees at 8 bases. The CDR3 is made up of 15 amino acids. Germline CDR1 is MNHEY and CDR2 is SVGEGT. The V segment lost 5 bases and the J segment 0 bases; nucleotides outside the gene matches: 5. The CDR3, as DNA: TGTGCCAGCAGTGTAGCGGGGACGTACCAAGAGACCCAGTACTTC. Translation: CASSVAGTYQETQYF.

The CDR3, as DNA: TGCGCCAGCAGCTTGCGACAGGGGATCGGGACTGGGGCCAACGTCCTGACTTTC. Its protein product is CASSLRQGIGTGANVLTF. The chain has TRBV5-1 and TRBJ2-6; 8 nucleotides match TRBD1. The CDR3 contains 18 residues. Trimming removed 1 base from V and 2 bases from J; junction bases left unmatched: 8. In germline, CDR1 is SGHRS, CDR2 YFSETQ.

V gene TRBV28 combines with J gene TRBJ1-4; 8 bases are a match to TRBD1. Germline V gene sequence: CDR1 MDHEN, CDR2 SYDVKM. V gave up 6 bases and J gave up 7 bases; unmatched junction bases: 13. This CDR3 comprises 16 residues. CDR3 sequence: CASSPSAGGKGEKLFF. CDR3 coding DNA: TGTGCCAGCAGCCCTTCCGCAGGGGGCAAGGGTGAAAAACTGTTTTTT.

The genes are TRBV7-6 and TRBJ1-2, with 8 bases fitting TRBD1. The CDR3 spans 14 residues. Germline V lookup: CDR1 SGHVS, CDR2 FNYEAQ. J lost 6 bases, V lost 5 bases, and 8 bases had no gene match. In DNA, the CDR3 is TGTGCCAGCAGCCATCAGGACAGGGCGAATGGCTACACCTTC. This gives the protein CASSHQDRANGYTF.

This clone was observed once. The rearrangement links TRBV12-3 or TRBV12-4 to TRBJ2-2; possibly TRBD2 for D (6 bases). This CDR3 has 13 amino acids. V lost 6 bases and J 6 bases, leaving 11 bases between the germline ends. CDR3: CASRGLEAGELFF. In nucleotides, the CDR3 is TGTGCCAGCAGGGGACTGGAGGCCGGGGAGCTGTTTTTT.

The chain recombines TRBV11-3 with TRBJ2-1; TRBD1 aligns across 9 bases. Germline-derived CDR1 and CDR2 are SGHNT and YENEEA. V lost 5 bases, J lost 0 bases, and 2 bases stayed unmatched. The CDR3 runs 15 residues. The DNA of the CDR3 is TGTGCCAGCAGCATGGACAGGGGCTCCTACAATGAGCAGTTCTTC. Protein product: CASSMDRGSYNEQFF.

This sequence joins TRBV3-1 (or the pseudogene TRBV3-2) and TRBJ2-5, with 9 bases lining up with TRBD2. CDR3 length equals 16 residues. Germline values: CDR1 LGHDT, CDR2 YNNKEL (reference sequence). V gave up 0 bases and J gave up 1 base; unmatched junction bases: 3. CDR3 DNA sequence: TGTGCCAGCAGCCAAGACGGCGGGGGGGTCCAAGAGACCCAGTACTTC. It yields the protein CASSQDGGGVQETQYF.

The chain carries TRBV15 and TRBJ1-3, with unresolved D. Trimming took 2 bases from V and 0 from J, leaving 2 bases between them. The CDR3 runs to 13 residues. Germline-derived CDR1 and CDR2 are LNHNV and YYDKDF (reference sequence). For the CDR3, the DNA is TGTGCCACCAGCAGACTCTCTGGAAACACCATATATTTT. As protein: CATSRLSGNTIYF.

The chain uses TRBV7-2 and TRBJ2-5; 9 bases are shared with TRBD1. The CDR3 is made up of 14 amino acids. Germline V lookup: CDR1 SGHTA, CDR2 FQGNSA. Losses at the gene ends were 4 bases for V and 7 bases for J; bases not matched to a gene: 7. This CDR3 is CASSWDRVLVTQYF. The CDR3 nucleotides read TGTGCCAGCAGCTGGGACAGGGTTCTTGTGACCCAGTACTTC.

This clone has more than one count but fewer than ten. This chain joins TRBV19 and TRBJ1-3, with a possible D match to TRBD1 (6 bases). The ends were cut back, 1 base at V and 6 bases at J, with 13 bases in the middle. CDR3 size: 15 residues. The germline V gene encodes CDR1 LNHDA and CDR2 SQIVND (reference sequence). The CDR3 reads CASSIVGQQVNTIYF. The DNA for the CDR3 is TGTGCCAGTAGTATAGTTGGACAGCAAGTAAACACCATATATTTT.

This clone was recorded once. The chain recombines TRBV27 with TRBJ2-7; 10 positions agree with TRBD2. Per germline, CDR1 MNHEY and CDR2 SMNVEV (reference sequence). V trimming: 5 bases; J trimming: 4 bases; junction bases outside the gene matches: 2. The CDR3 extends over 13 amino acids. The CDR3 DNA reads as TGTGCCAGCAGTCTAGCGGGAGCTTACGAGCAGTACTTC. Translation gives CASSLAGAYEQYF.

J is TRBJ1-3 and V is TRBV7-2, with D perhaps matching TRBD1 (5 bases). This CDR3 has 14 amino acids. V lost 4 bases and J 3 bases, leaving 10 bases between the germline ends. Germline V gene sequence: CDR1 SGHTA, CDR2 FQGNSA. For the CDR3, the DNA is TGTGCCAGCAGCTGGACAAATTATGGAAACACCATATATTTT. Translation: CASSWTNYGNTIYF.

V is TRBV28 and J is TRBJ1-6; 9 nucleotides match TRBD1. The trim removed 7 bases at V and 8 bases at J, leaving 3 bases unmatched. The CDR3 totals 13 residues. The germline CDR1 and CDR2 sequences are MDHEN and SYDVKM. DNA for the CDR3: TGTGCCAGCATCCGACAGGGGGATTCACCCCTCCACTTT. Translating it yields CASIRQGDSPLHF.

This clone has only one observation. The DNA for the CDR3 is TGTGCCAGCAGTTCGGGACTAGCGGGACAGAACTGGGACACCGGGGAGCTGTTTTTT. Translated, it gives CASSSGLAGQNWDTGELFF. The chain joins TRBV27 to TRBJ2-2; 13 positions agree with TRBD2. Germline CDR1 is MNHEY and CDR2 is SMNVEV (reference sequence). The V gene end was trimmed by 4 bases and the J gene end by 3 bases; junction bases not matched to a gene: 11. There are 19 residues in the CDR3.

The chain links TRBV11-3 to TRBJ2-1, with no clear D. V lost 1 base and J 8 bases, leaving 15 bases between the germline ends. Germline assignment: CDR1 SGHNT and CDR2 YENEEA. CDR3 length equals 15 residues. CDR3 region: CASSLVLAVADEQFF. CDR3 in DNA: TGTGCCAGCAGCTTAGTTTTGGCAGTAGCTGATGAGCAGTTCTTC.

The V and J genes are TRBV7-8 and TRBJ2-7; D remains unclear. There are 13 residues in the CDR3. The V and J ends lost 1 base and 4 bases respectively, with 8 bases between them. CDR1 and CDR2 (germline): SGHVS, FQNEAQ. The CDR3 sequence: CASSLGASYEQYF. CDR3 nucleotide sequence: TGTGCCAGCAGCTTAGGGGCGAGTTACGAGCAGTACTTC.

The rearrangement joins TRBV6-2 or TRBV6-3 to TRBJ2-1, with 16 bases identical to TRBD2. CDR3 length: 19 residues. Germline V CDR1 and CDR2: MNHEY, SVGEGT. V shed 3 bases, J shed 3 bases, and the junction held 8 bases outside the gene matches. The CDR3: CASSYGGLAGGVYYNEQFF. The CDR3 DNA follows: TGTGCCAGCAGTTATGGGGGACTAGCGGGAGGGGTCTACTACAATGAGCAGTTCTTC.

This clone came up a few times. The rearrangement joins TRBV6-2 or TRBV6-3 to TRBJ1-2; TRBD1 matches 7 bases. The CDR3 runs to 15 residues. With 5 bases clipped from V and 3 bases from J, the junction kept 9 bases outside the gene matches. Germline V gene data show CDR1 as MNHEY and CDR2 as SVGEGT. The DNA of the CDR3 is TGTGCCAGCAGTCGGGACAGAGCCCTTGACTATGGCTACACCTTC. Its translation is CASSRDRALDYGYTF.

The chain uses TRBV19 and TRBJ2-7; 9 bases map to TRBD1. The length of the CDR3 is 14 residues. CDR1 and CDR2 from the germline V gene are LNHDA and SQIVND (reference sequence). Losses at the gene ends were 1 base for V and 6 bases for J; bases not matched to a gene: 4. The CDR3 nucleotides read TGTGCCAGTAGTATAGTGTGGGGACAGGGCGAGCAGTACTTC. This sequence encodes CASSIVWGQGEQYF.

The chain combines TRBV19 with TRBJ1-2; possibly TRBD1 for D (5 bases). V was shortened by 3 bases and J by 4 bases, with 18 bases between the two germline ends. The CDR3 is made up of 16 amino acids. Per germline, CDR1 LNHDA and CDR2 SQIVND (reference sequence). CDR3 residues: CASSIDDRQSPYGYTF. The CDR3 DNA sequence: TGTGCCAGTAGTATCGACGACAGACAATCCCCCTATGGCTACACCTTC.

The rearrangement joins TRBV5-4 to TRBJ1-5, with no clear D. This CDR3 region has 15 residues. V lost 4 bases to trimming and J lost 2 bases, with 13 bases between them. CDR1 SGHNT and CDR2 YYREEE come from the germline V gene (reference sequence). CDR3 bases: TGTGCCAGCAGCAGAGGGATGGAGGGCAATCAGCCCCAGCATTTT. Protein product: CASSRGMEGNQPQHF.